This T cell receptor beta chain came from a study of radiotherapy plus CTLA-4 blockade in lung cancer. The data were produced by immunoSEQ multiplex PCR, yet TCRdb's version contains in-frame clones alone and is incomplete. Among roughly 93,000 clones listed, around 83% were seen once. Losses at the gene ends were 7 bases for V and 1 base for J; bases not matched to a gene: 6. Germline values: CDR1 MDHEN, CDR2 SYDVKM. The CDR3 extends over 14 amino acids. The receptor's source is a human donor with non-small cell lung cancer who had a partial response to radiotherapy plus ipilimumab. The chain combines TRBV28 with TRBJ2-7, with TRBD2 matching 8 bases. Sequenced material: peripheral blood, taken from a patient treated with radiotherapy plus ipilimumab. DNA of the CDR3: TGTGCCAGCATCAGGACGGGGGGGTCCTACGAGCAGTACTTC. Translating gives CASIRTGGSYEQYF.